Below, 17 T cell receptor beta chains from the same sample are listed, as sequenced in a study of CD8 T cells in ankylosing spondylitis. TCRdb re-called the 5' RACE reads through MiXCR, storing one row per CDR3 protein. The sample holds more than 150,000 distinct CDR3 sequences; 10% to 15% are singletons and the top ten take approximately 11%. The source material was blood, either unsorted or a sorted T cell fraction (not recorded which). The receptors originated from a female donor with ankylosing spondylitis or in good health (not recorded which).

This clonotype was observed a handful of times. The chain carries TRBV6-1 and TRBJ2-2; TRBD2 is a possible D gene (6 bases). Germline V lookup: CDR1 MNHNS, CDR2 SASEGT. There are 14 residues in the CDR3. V gave up 2 bases and J gave up 5 bases, with 9 bases separating them. The CDR3 here is CASSERGRTGELFF. The DNA for the CDR3 is TGTGCCAGCAGTGAACGGGGGAGGACCGGGGAGCTGTTTTTT.

This clonotype was seen repeatedly, ten times or more. The chain is built from TRBV27 and TRBJ1-1; tentative D call: TRBD1 (5 bases). V lost 6 bases to trimming and J lost 6 bases, with 17 bases between them. This CDR3 comprises 14 residues. Germline CDR1 MNHEY, CDR2 SMNVEV (reference sequence). The CDR3 is CASRTSAGRSEAFF. The DNA of the CDR3 is TGTGCCAGCAGAACGTCAGCAGGGCGGTCTGAAGCTTTCTTT.

The rearrangement links TRBV6-1 to TRBJ2-1, with 9 bases matching TRBD2. There are 13 residues in the CDR3. J gave up 15 bases and V 6 bases, and 12 bases lay outside the gene matches. The germline gives CDR1 MNHNS, CDR2 SASEGT. The CDR3 here is CASRDNSGRDPFF. DNA of the CDR3: TGTGCCAGCAGGGATAATAGCGGGAGAGACCCGTTCTTC.

This clonotype was detected a few times. The rearrangement joins TRBV29-1 to TRBJ2-1, with D perhaps assigned TRBD1 or TRBD2 (5 bases each). The germline CDR1 and CDR2 sequences are SQVTM and ANQGSEA. With 5 bases removed from V and 0 bases from J, the gap between germline ends came to 11 bases. CDR3 length: 14 amino acids. CDR3 in DNA: TGCAGCGTTCCGGGACCGACCTCCTACAATGAGCAGTTCTTC. Its translation: CSVPGPTSYNEQFF.

This clonotype was counted ten times or more. This chain uses TRBV5-1 with TRBJ1-1, with D perhaps TRBD1 (5 bases). V was trimmed by 4 bases and J by 1 base, leaving 8 bases between them. The CDR3 runs 13 residues. Germline CDR1 is SGHRS and CDR2 is YFSETQ. The CDR3 DNA reads as TGCGCCAGCAGCCAGGGCTGGAACACTGAAGCTTTCTTT. This codes for CASSQGWNTEAFF.

This clonotype was observed at least ten times. CDR3 DNA sequence: TGTGCCACCGGGACGGGGGGTATGAACACTGAAGCTTTCTTT. It is translated as CATGTGGMNTEAFF. This sequence joins TRBV7-9 and TRBJ1-1; tentative D call: TRBD1 (5 bases). This CDR3 has 14 residues. V was clipped by 10 bases and J by 0 bases, with 15 bases between them. From germline, CDR1 is SEHNR and CDR2 FQNEAQ (reference sequence).

Ten or more counts support this clonotype. V is TRBV12-3 or TRBV12-4 and J is TRBJ1-1, with D unclear. This CDR3 is 14 amino acids long. The ends were cut back, 7 bases at V and 3 bases at J, with 15 bases in the middle. CDR3 sequence (DNA): TGTGCCAGCAACCCACGCGGTGGGTACACTGAAGCTTTCTTT. It translates to CASNPRGGYTEAFF.

This clonotype was seen many times. The rearrangement joins TRBV15 to TRBJ1-2; no clear D. In germline, CDR1 is LNHNV, CDR2 YYDKDF (reference sequence). The germline V and J ends were trimmed by 0 bases and 3 bases, with 14 bases remaining between them. The CDR3 sequence is 16 residues long. In nucleotides, the CDR3 is TGTGCCACCAGCAGAGATGGACTCAGGACCCACTATGGCTACACCTTC. Amino acid sequence: CATSRDGLRTHYGYTF. The full variable domain, rest sourced from reference TRBV15 and TRBJ1-2, is DAMVIQNPRYQVTQFGKPVTLSCSQTLNHNVMYWYQQKSSQAPKLLFHYYDKDFNNEADTPDNFQSRRPNTSFCFLDIRSPGLGDTAMYLCATSRDGLRTHYGYTFGSGTRLTVV.

This clonotype was counted many times. V and J are TRBV6-1 and TRBJ2-7; TRBD2 matches at 9 bases. Trimming removed 7 bases from V and 4 bases from J; junction bases left unmatched: 8. Germline values: CDR1 MNHNS, CDR2 SASEGT. CDR3 length: 14 amino acids. The CDR3 DNA reads as TGTGCCAGCAACCCGAGCGGGAGGCGTTACGAGCAGTACTTC. This translates into CASNPSGRRYEQYF.

This clonotype was detected ten times or more. The gene calls are TRBV28 and TRBJ1-3, with no clear D. The CDR3 is 15 residues long. Per germline, CDR1 MDHEN and CDR2 SYDVKM. V was shortened by 2 bases and J by 0 bases, with 8 bases between the two germline ends. The CDR3 DNA sequence: TGTGCCAGCAGTTTAACACAGACCTCTGGAAACACCATATATTTT. This translates into CASSLTQTSGNTIYF.

Only a few counts were recorded for this clonotype. V is TRBV5-6 and J is TRBJ2-1, with 10 bases that match TRBD1. The J segment lost 7 bases and the V segment lost 4 bases, leaving 14 bases of the junction unmatched. This CDR3 contains 17 residues. Germline CDR1 SGHDT, CDR2 YYEEEE. The CDR3 sequence: CASSLPTGGAGRNEQFF. In DNA form, the CDR3 reads TGTGCCAGCAGCCTACCGACAGGGGGCGCGGGTAGGAATGAGCAGTTCTTC.

This clonotype was detected many times. This chain uses TRBV12-3 or TRBV12-4 with TRBJ1-5; D perhaps matches TRBD1 (6 bases). Trimming left V 2 bases short and J 2 bases short, with 10 bases between. The CDR3 totals 15 residues. This CDR3 reads CASSLLGGGNQPQHF. CDR3 bases: TGTGCCAGCAGTTTATTGGGGGGCGGCAATCAGCCCCAGCATTTT.

The genes are TRBV12-3 or TRBV12-4 and TRBJ1-2, with TRBD1 matching 7 bases. The CDR3 covers 17 residues. V dropped 3 bases and J dropped 7; count of bases not matched to a gene: 17. The CDR3 sequence is CASSFQGGMWSGSGYTF. CDR3 DNA sequence: TGTGCCAGCAGTTTTCAGGGGGGAATGTGGTCCGGGTCTGGCTACACCTTC.

This clonotype came up many times. The J gene is TRBJ2-6, the V gene TRBV5-6; D may be TRBD1 (6 bases). This CDR3 spans 17 amino acids. The germline V gene encodes CDR1 SGHDT and CDR2 YYEEEE. Deletions cut 4 bases from V and 2 bases from J, with 16 bases between. In nucleotides, the CDR3 is TGTGCCAGCAGCACTACCGGACAGAAAACTGGGGCCAACGTCCTGACTTTC. Translated, it gives CASSTTGQKTGANVLTF.

This clonotype was counted many times. A read error may account for a junction end that differs from germline. The J gene is TRBJ2-3, the V gene TRBV6-4, with D perhaps TRBD1 (6 bases). This CDR3 is 14 amino acids long. The germline gives CDR1 MRHNA, CDR2 SNTAGT. In DNA, the CDR3 is TGCGCCAGCAGCCGGGCAGGGGGCACAGATACGCAGTATTTT. Residues: CASSRAGGTDTQYF.

For the CDR3, the DNA is TGTGCCAGCAGCTTAATGGGACAGGGGAATTCACCCCTCCACTTT. Translated: CASSLMGQGNSPLHF. This rearrangement joins TRBV7-8 to TRBJ1-6, with 10 nucleotides matching TRBD1. Germline assignment: CDR1 SGHVS and CDR2 FQNEAQ. Trimming took 2 bases from V and 7 from J; bases not matched to a gene: 2. The CDR3 is 15 residues long.

This clonotype has a count of ten or more. This rearrangement joins TRBV3-1 to TRBJ1-1; the D gene is possibly TRBD1 (6 bases). Germline V gene sequence: CDR1 LGHDT, CDR2 YNNKEL (reference sequence). V was trimmed by 1 base and J by 1 base, leaving 10 bases between them. The CDR3 length is 15 residues. In DNA, the CDR3 is TGTGCCAGCAGCCAAGGCCGGGGGCAGAACACTGAAGCTTTCTTT. Translation gives CASSQGRGQNTEAFF.